In its sample, the clone carrying this T cell receptor beta chain was seen once. Trimming pared 0 bases from V and 6 bases from J, leaving 12 bases between. In germline, CDR1 is MGHRA, CDR2 YSYEKL. The CDR3 runs 15 residues. The table came from immunoSEQ multiplex PCR; TCRdb's copy has only in-frame clones and leaves some out. The sample holds 250,000 to 350,000 clones, roughly nine tenths seen once. The data were obtained in a study of blood T cell repertoires in COVID-19. The Seattle site enrolled patients during active infection and followed them longitudinally. The sample was peripheral blood. The source is a woman aged 25 to 39 with COVID-19, enrolled during active disease. This chain links TRBV4-1 with TRBJ1-5; D possibly corresponds to TRBD1 (5 bases). CDR3 region: CASSQDWGGIQPQHF. In DNA form, the CDR3 reads TGCGCCAGCAGCCAAGATTGGGGGGGGATTCAGCCCCAGCATTTT.